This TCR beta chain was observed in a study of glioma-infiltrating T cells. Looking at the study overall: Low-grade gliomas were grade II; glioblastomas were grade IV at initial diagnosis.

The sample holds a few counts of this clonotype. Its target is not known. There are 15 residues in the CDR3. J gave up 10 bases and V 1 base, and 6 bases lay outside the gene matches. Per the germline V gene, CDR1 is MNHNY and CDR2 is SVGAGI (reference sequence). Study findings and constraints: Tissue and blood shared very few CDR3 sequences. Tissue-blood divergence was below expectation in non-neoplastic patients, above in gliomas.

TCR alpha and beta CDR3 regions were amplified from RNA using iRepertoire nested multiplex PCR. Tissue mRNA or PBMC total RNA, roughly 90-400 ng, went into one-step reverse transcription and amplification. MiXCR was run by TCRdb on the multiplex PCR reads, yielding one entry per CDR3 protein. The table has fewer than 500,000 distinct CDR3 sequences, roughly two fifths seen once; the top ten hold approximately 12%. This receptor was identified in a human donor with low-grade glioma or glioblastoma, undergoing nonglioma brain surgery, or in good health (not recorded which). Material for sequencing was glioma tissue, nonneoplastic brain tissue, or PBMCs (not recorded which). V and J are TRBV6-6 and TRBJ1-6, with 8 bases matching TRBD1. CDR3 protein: CASSYWGTGDSPLHF. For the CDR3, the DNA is TGTGCCAGCAGTTACTGGGGGACAGGTGACTCACCCCTCCACTTT.